The clone carrying this T cell receptor (beta chain) was seen a few times. These data come from a study of blood T cell repertoires in COVID-19. Study as a whole: The origin of the acute and convalescent COVID-19 samples was the United States, Italy and Spain.

Authors' analysis steps: The authors estimated nucleated cell counts from reference gene primer amplification. The repertoire was sequenced with immunoSEQ multiplex PCR; TCRdb's copy has only in-frame clones and lacks some. V and J calls plus clone size are reproduced from that table; the DNA served to infer D and trimming. The repertoire holds roughly 80,000 clones, with over 75% as singletons. This clonotype was obtained from a man aged 45-65 years with acute or convalescent COVID-19. Material for sequencing was peripheral blood.

Here the CDR3 DNA reads TGTGCCAGCCGACCCGGACAAGGACAACCGGGGGGCTACGAGCAGTACTTC. Translation: CASRPGQGQPGGYEQYF. This chain connects TRBV2 to TRBJ2-7; 7 bases fit TRBD2. Unmatched junction bases numbered 19, after V lost 8 bases and J lost 3 bases. The CDR3 consists of 17 residues. The germline CDR1 and CDR2 sequences are SNHLY and FYNNEI.